These 26 T cell receptor beta chains were sequenced from one sample in a study of identical twins listed by TCRdb under 2016. The library was built by means of 5' RACE. TCRdb names Illumina HiSeq 2000 as the instrument used. TCRdb reprocessed the public reads (quality trimming at Q25 with fastp, clone calling with MiXCR) and kept in-frame beta chains. Each CDR3 protein gets just one entry, which takes the most common genes and DNA from the rows behind it. Present in this sample are some 900,000 distinct CDR3 sequences, 9% to 15% of which were seen just once. The ten most abundant clones make up around 1.5% of the sample. These data also featured in a second study, about yellow fever vaccine responses in identical twins.

Sequenced material: PBMCs. The receptors originated from a young woman in good health.

The chain employs TRBV3-1 and TRBJ1-1; D remains ambiguous. The ends were cut back, 2 bases at V and 7 bases at J, with 11 bases in the middle. Germline assignment: CDR1 LGHDT and CDR2 YNNKEL (reference sequence). CDR3 length equals 13 residues. CDR3 coding DNA: TGTGCCAGCAGCCAATTAGCCGCACTTGAAGCTTTCTTT. This codes for CASSQLAALEAFF.

This clonotype showed up just a few times. The CDR3 sequence is CASSQEHLRVGNTEAFF. The DNA for the CDR3 is TGCGCCAGCAGCCAAGAGCACCTGAGAGTGGGGAACACTGAAGCTTTCTTT. The V gene is TRBV4-1, the J gene TRBJ1-1; D call uncertain. The length of the CDR3 is 17 residues. Trimming left V 0 bases short and J 1 base short, with 15 bases between. Germline V gene sequence: CDR1 MGHRA, CDR2 YSYEKL.

The gene calls are TRBV10-3 and TRBJ2-3; D call uncertain. The length of the CDR3 is 14 residues. Germline V CDR1 and CDR2: ENHRY, SYGVKD. V was trimmed by 10 bases and J by 0 bases, leaving 14 bases between them. The CDR3 region is CATSGPDSTDTQYF. CDR3 in DNA: TGTGCCACGTCGGGCCCAGATAGCACAGATACGCAGTATTTT.

In its sample, this clonotype was seen a few times. The CDR3 loop is CSVTGGYEQYF. The CDR3 nucleotides are TGCAGTGTTACAGGGGGATACGAGCAGTACTTC. The chain joins TRBV20-1 to TRBJ2-7; the match to TRBD1 covers 8 bases. The CDR3 consists of 11 residues. Germline-derived CDR1 and CDR2 are DFQATT and SNEGSKA (reference sequence). The J segment lost 4 bases and the V segment lost 7 bases, leaving 3 bases of the junction unmatched.

The table lists this clonotype with many counts. This sequence joins TRBV12-3 or TRBV12-4 and TRBJ1-5; TRBD1 aligns across 11 bases. The ends lost 3 bases at V and 4 bases at J; junction bases unmatched: 2. The CDR3 is made up of 15 amino acids. The CDR3 DNA is TGTGCCAGCAGTTTCGGACAGGGGGCGAATCAGCCCCAGCATTTT. It encodes CASSFGQGANQPQHF.

The chain carries TRBV7-2 and TRBJ2-3; D may be TRBD1 (6 bases). This CDR3 contains 13 residues. The V and J ends lost 5 bases and 7 bases respectively, with 13 bases between them. From germline, CDR1 is SGHTA and CDR2 FQGNSA. The CDR3 DNA sequence: TGTGCCAGCAGCGATTACACAGGGTATACGCAGTATTTT. It is translated as CASSDYTGYTQYF. The full variable domain, its missing parts supplied by reference TRBV7-2 and TRBJ2-3, is GAGVSQSPSNKVTEKGKDVELRCDPISGHTALYWYRQSLGQGLEFLIYFQGNSAPDKSGLPSDRFSAERTGGSVSTLTIQRTQQEDSAVYLCASSDYTGYTQYFGPGTRLTVL.

V gene TRBV10-3 combines with J gene TRBJ2-1, with 12 nucleotides matching TRBD2. Germline assignment: CDR1 ENHRY and CDR2 SYGVKD. J lost 9 bases, V lost 2 bases, and 8 bases had no gene match. The CDR3 sequence is 16 residues long. The CDR3 DNA reads as TGTGCCATCAGTGAGAGGACTAGCGGGAATCTAAGTGAGCAGTTCTTC. This gives the protein CAISERTSGNLSEQFF.

The sample holds a few counts of this clonotype. The rearrangement links TRBV18 to TRBJ2-5, with no clear D. From germline, CDR1 is KGHSH and CDR2 LQKENI. The germline V and J ends were trimmed by 2 bases and 5 bases, with 9 bases remaining between them. The CDR3 is 13 residues long. The CDR3 nucleotides read TGTGCCAGCTCACCAACTCAAATGGAGACCCAGTACTTC. Its protein is CASSPTQMETQYF.

The rearrangement joins TRBV7-6 to TRBJ2-7; 8 positions match TRBD2. Germline CDR1 and CDR2: SGHVS and FNYEAQ. V gave up 2 bases and J gave up 2 bases; unmatched junction bases: 11. There are 17 residues in the CDR3. The CDR3 DNA follows: TGTGCCAGCAGCTTAATGTCGGGACTAGATCGAGCCTACGAGCAGTACTTC. Its protein product is CASSLMSGLDRAYEQYF.

The V gene is TRBV7-9, the J gene TRBJ2-5, with 9 bases fitting TRBD1. The V gene's germline CDR1 is SEHNR and CDR2 FQNEAQ (reference sequence). Losses at the gene ends were 5 bases for V and 5 bases for J; bases not matched to a gene: 9. CDR3 length: 15 residues. This chain's CDR3 is CASSAGPDRGETQYF. CDR3 coding DNA: TGTGCCAGCAGCGCTGGTCCCGACAGGGGGGAGACCCAGTACTTC.

This clonotype was observed many times. CDR3: CASSLAGFGTGELFF. The CDR3 DNA follows: TGTGCCAGCAGTTTAGCCGGGTTCGGCACCGGGGAGCTGTTTTTT. This rearrangement joins TRBV28 to TRBJ2-2; the D is unclear. The V gene's germline CDR1 is MDHEN and CDR2 SYDVKM. V lost 2 bases and J lost 4, with 11 bases in between. This CDR3 spans 15 amino acids.

The rearrangement joins TRBV12-3 or TRBV12-4 to TRBJ1-5; D is undetermined. The CDR3 spans 16 residues. The germline V and J ends were trimmed by 6 bases and 3 bases, with 18 bases remaining between them. The CDR3 sequence: CASRTSGEGDNQPQHF. The DNA for the CDR3 is TGTGCCAGCAGAACTTCCGGGGAGGGCGACAATCAGCCCCAGCATTTT.

The V gene is TRBV14, the J gene TRBJ2-2; D unresolved. CDR1 is SGHDN and CDR2 is FVKESK in the germline V gene. The CDR3 covers 14 residues. V lost 2 bases, J lost 5 bases, and 9 bases lay in between. The CDR3 is CASSQYLTTGELFF. CDR3 in DNA: TGTGCCAGCAGCCAATATTTGACGACCGGGGAGCTGTTTTTT.

This chain uses TRBV20-1 with TRBJ1-1; unclear D gene. The CDR3 length is 14 residues. Germline V gene data show CDR1 as DFQATT and CDR2 as SNEGSKA (reference sequence). V was cut by 1 base and J by 6 bases, with 15 bases left in between. CDR3 sequence (DNA): TGCAGTGCTAGAGTGTCACAGCAGGTCGCTGAAGCTTTCTTT. Protein: CSARVSQQVAEAFF.

This clonotype was recorded a few times. This rearrangement joins TRBV5-1 to TRBJ2-1, with TRBD2 matching 9 bases. Germline lookup yields CDR1 SGHRS and CDR2 YFSETQ. The V gene end was trimmed by 6 bases and the J gene end by 8 bases; junction bases not matched to a gene: 12. The CDR3 runs to 15 residues. The CDR3 protein is CASKATSGEGDEQFF. The CDR3 DNA reads as TGCGCCAGCAAGGCGACTAGCGGAGAAGGGGATGAGCAGTTCTTC.

The chain is built from TRBV5-4 and TRBJ2-1; TRBD2 aligns across 9 bases. The J call may be faulty, since TRBJ2-7 better matches the DNA end. The CDR3 extends over 16 amino acids. Germline V CDR1 and CDR2: SGHNT, YYREEE (reference sequence). This CDR3 is CASSLFSGLAVDEQYF. Here the CDR3 DNA reads TGTGCCAGCAGCTTGTTTTCGGGACTAGCAGTAGATGAGCAGTACTTC.

This clonotype was counted a few times. The CDR3 sequence: CSARDRAGGANIQYF. The CDR3, as DNA: TGCAGTGCTAGAGATCGTGCAGGGGGCGCAAACATTCAGTACTTC. The V and J genes are TRBV20-1 and TRBJ2-4, with TRBD1 matching over 8 bases. From germline, CDR1 is DFQATT and CDR2 SNEGSKA (reference sequence). The CDR3 length is 15 residues. V lost 0 bases and J lost 6; bases outside the gene matches: 7.

This rearrangement joins TRBV11-1 to TRBJ2-4; TRBD1 is a possible D gene (6 bases). Germline V gives CDR1 SGHAT, CDR2 FQDESV (reference sequence). The CDR3 has 18 amino acids. Trimming pared 3 bases from V and 0 bases from J, leaving 18 bases between. The CDR3 loop is CASSFIQGTTLAKNIQYF. The CDR3 DNA sequence: TGTGCCAGCAGCTTTATACAGGGAACTACGCTAGCCAAAAACATTCAGTACTTC. The full variable domain, in which reference TRBV11-1 and TRBJ2-4 provide the parts outside the CDR3, is EAEVAQSPRYKITEKSQAVAFWCDPISGHATLYWYRQILGQGPELLVQFQDESVVDDSQLPKDRFSAERLKGVDSTLKIQPAELGDSAMYLCASSFIQGTTLAKNIQYFGAGTRLSVL.

V gene TRBV5-6 combines with J gene TRBJ2-1; unclear D gene. The V gene's germline CDR1 is SGHDT and CDR2 YYEEEE. CDR3 size: 14 residues. V lost 0 bases, J lost 7 bases, and 11 bases lay in between. This CDR3 reads CASSLALRRNEQFF. DNA for the CDR3: TGTGCCAGCAGCTTGGCCCTAAGGCGAAATGAGCAGTTCTTC. Supplemented by reference TRBV5-6 and TRBJ2-1, the full variable domain reads DAGVTQSPTHLIKTRGQQVTLRCSPKSGHDTVSWYQQALGQGPQFIFQYYEEEERQRGNFPDRFSGHQFPNYSSELNVNALLLGDSALYLCASSLALRRNEQFFGPGTRLTVL.

This clonotype has at least ten counts. V usage is TRBV20-1 and J usage is TRBJ2-5, with 14 bases matching TRBD2. CDR3 length equals 17 residues. The V and J ends lost 1 base and 5 bases, in that order; junction bases with no gene match: 9. The germline gives CDR1 DFQATT, CDR2 SNEGSKA (reference sequence). The CDR3 sequence is CSARASTGTSGSETQYF. The CDR3 nucleotides are TGCAGTGCTAGAGCCAGCACCGGGACTAGCGGGAGTGAGACCCAGTACTTC.

The chain recombines TRBV20-1 with TRBJ2-7; no reliable D call. The V and J ends lost 6 bases and 2 bases respectively, with 17 bases between them. CDR1 is DFQATT, CDR2 SNEGSKA, per germline (reference sequence). The CDR3 loop spans 14 amino acids. The CDR3 spells CSAPMPELAYEQYF. The CDR3 nucleotides are TGCAGTGCCCCGATGCCGGAGTTAGCCTACGAGCAGTACTTC.

This clonotype turned up a few times. The V and J genes are TRBV4-1 and TRBJ2-2; unclear D gene. V lost 2 bases to trimming and J lost 3 bases, with 7 bases between them. Germline V gene lookup returns CDR1 MGHRA and CDR2 YSYEKL. CDR3 length: 14 amino acids. The CDR3: CASSQIYDTGELFF. The CDR3 DNA is TGCGCCAGCAGCCAAATATATGACACCGGGGAGCTGTTTTTT.

The chain couples TRBV5-5 to TRBJ1-6, with D perhaps matching TRBD1 (6 bases). The CDR3 is 15 residues long. Trimming pared 1 base from V and 5 bases from J, leaving 10 bases between. In germline, CDR1 is SGHKS, CDR2 YYEKEE (reference sequence). The CDR3 region is CASSLITGNNSPLHF. The CDR3 coding sequence is TGTGCCAGCAGCTTGATTACAGGGAATAATTCACCCCTCCACTTT.

The chain couples TRBV9 to TRBJ2-6; possibly TRBD2 for D (5 bases). Per the germline V gene, CDR1 is SGDLS and CDR2 is YYNGEE. The CDR3 has 13 amino acids. V lost 5 bases, J lost 2 bases, and 5 bases lay in between. CDR3 protein: CASRGAGANVLTF. As DNA, the CDR3 is TGTGCCAGCAGGGGAGCTGGGGCCAACGTCCTGACTTTC.

This chain links TRBV29-1 with TRBJ2-7; D remains unclear. Germline values: CDR1 SQVTM, CDR2 ANQGSEA. There are 18 residues in the CDR3. Trimming shortened V by 0 bases and J by 1 base, and 22 bases separated the two germline ends. The DNA of the CDR3 is TGCAGCGTTGAAGATCCAGAACAGCAGTCCACTCTTTCCTACGAGCAGTACGTC. Its protein product is CSVEDPEQQSTLSYEQYV.

The chain links TRBV6-5 to TRBJ2-1, with D unresolved. Trimming stripped 2 bases from V and 10 bases from J, with 6 bases between. The length of the CDR3 is 11 residues. The germline V gene encodes CDR1 MNHEY and CDR2 SVGAGI. CDR3 sequence reads: CASSYLAEQFF. Here the CDR3 DNA reads TGTGCCAGCAGTTACCTCGCCGAGCAGTTCTTC.